The next 4 T cell receptor beta chains were all read from a single sample in a study of blood T cells in healthy people across ages. Primed by a sample-barcoded 5' primer and a J-beta primer mix, a second PCR proceeded for roughly 7 to 11 cycles. TCRdb fed the 5' RACE reads into MiXCR, producing one record per CDR3 protein. The data show hundreds of thousands of distinct CDR3 sequences, with 25% to 30% seen just once and 29% held by the top ten. The sequenced sample was blood. Receptors were obtained from a woman aged 70-85 years in good health.

The gene calls are TRBV6-1 and TRBJ2-3; D gene ambiguous. This CDR3 is 13 amino acids long. Per the germline V gene, CDR1 is MNHNS and CDR2 is SASEGT. V was shortened by 0 bases and J by 5 bases, with 6 bases between the two germline ends. The CDR3 coding sequence is TGTGCCAGCAGTGAAGCTGTACTAGATACGCAGTATTTT. Protein: CASSEAVLDTQYF.

The CDR3 DNA reads as TGTGCCAGCAGCCAAGGCCAGTATAGCAATCAGCCCCAGCATTTT. It translates to CASSQGQYSNQPQHF. The V gene is TRBV6-6, the J gene TRBJ1-5; no reliable D call. In germline, CDR1 is MNHNY, CDR2 SVGAGI (reference sequence). The CDR3 has 15 residues. V lost 6 bases to trimming and J lost 0 bases, with 12 bases between them.

The V gene is TRBV4-2, the J gene TRBJ2-5, with 16 bases aligning to TRBD2. The germline CDR1 and CDR2 sequences are LGHNA and YNFKEQ. The ends lost 4 bases at V and 3 bases at J; junction bases unmatched: 2. The CDR3 covers 16 residues. The CDR3 loop is CASSLGLAGGEETQYF. DNA of the CDR3: TGTGCCAGCAGCCTGGGACTAGCGGGGGGGGAAGAGACCCAGTACTTC.

This clonotype has just a few counts. This chain connects TRBV2 to TRBJ1-6, with D maybe TRBD1 (5 bases). V dropped 8 bases and J dropped 5 bases, with 10 bases sitting between them. The CDR3 has 13 residues. The germline V gene encodes CDR1 SNHLY and CDR2 FYNNEI. CDR3 protein: CASSGSHNSPLHF. The CDR3 DNA reads TGTGCCAGCTCAGGGTCCCATAATTCACCCCTCCACTTT.